This entry describes one TCR beta chain. Sequencing used immunoSEQ multiplex PCR; TCRdb keeps in-frame clones, though not all of them. The sample consists of some 100,000 clones, approximately 86% of them appearing once. This entry is derived from a study of blood T cell repertoires in COVID-19. Study-wide background: COVID-19 samples, acute and convalescent, were from the United States, Italy and Spain.

The CDR3 contains 14 residues. Trimming cost V 4 bases and J 4 bases; bases outside gene matches: 6. Germline V lookup: CDR1 SGHRS, CDR2 YFSETQ. The chain is built from TRBV5-1 and TRBJ2-7, with TRBD1 matching 9 bases. The sequencing input was peripheral blood. This clonotype originated in a middle-aged man with COVID-19, enrolled during active disease. The CDR3 loop is CASSPGQGGYEQYF. The CDR3, as DNA: TGCGCCAGCAGCCCGGGACAGGGCGGGTACGAGCAGTACTTC.